The present entry profiles one T cell receptor (beta chain) with its context. J was trimmed by 2 bases and V by 3 bases; bases with no gene match: 6. This CDR3 contains 16 residues. CDR1 is SGDLS and CDR2 is YYNGEE in the germline V gene. Intraepithelial plus lamina propria lymphocytes were released by processing graft tissue. This record comes from a study of graft-versus-host responses after intestinal transplantation. Profiling relied on immunoSEQ multiplex PCR, and the TCRdb table lists in-frame clones only, not all of them. The sample lists over 60,000 clones; 75% to 90% were seen once. Sequenced material: ileum tissue, taken more than 350 days after transplant. The chain carries TRBV9 and TRBJ2-3; 10 positions agree with TRBD2. This sequence was found in a human patient who received an intestinal transplant, so some T cells may come from the graft donor. The DNA of the CDR3 is TGTGCCAGCAGCGACGGTAGCGGGGGGCTCACAGATACGCAGTATTTT. Protein sequence: CASSDGSGGLTDTQYF.